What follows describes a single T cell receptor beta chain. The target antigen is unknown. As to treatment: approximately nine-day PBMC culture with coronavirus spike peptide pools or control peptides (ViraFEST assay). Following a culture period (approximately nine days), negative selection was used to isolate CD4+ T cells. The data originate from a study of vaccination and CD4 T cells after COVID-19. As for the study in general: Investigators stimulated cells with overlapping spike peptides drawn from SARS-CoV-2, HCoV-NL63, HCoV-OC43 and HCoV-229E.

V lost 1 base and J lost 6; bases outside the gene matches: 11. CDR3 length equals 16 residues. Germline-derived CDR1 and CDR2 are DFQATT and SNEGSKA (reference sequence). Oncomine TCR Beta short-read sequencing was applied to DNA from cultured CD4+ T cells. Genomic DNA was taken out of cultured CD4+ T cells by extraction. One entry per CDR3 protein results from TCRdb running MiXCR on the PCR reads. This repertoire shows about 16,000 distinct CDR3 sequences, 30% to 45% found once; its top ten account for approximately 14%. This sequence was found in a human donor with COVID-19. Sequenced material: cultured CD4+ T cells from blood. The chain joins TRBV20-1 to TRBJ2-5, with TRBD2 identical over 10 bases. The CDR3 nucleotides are TGCAGTGCTAGAGTTAGCGGGGGGTTGTTCGTGAAGACCCAGTACTTC. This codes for CSARVSGGLFVKTQYF.